The rows below give T cell receptor beta chains drawn from one sample of a study of cytomegalovirus exposure and HLA in healthy donors. The repertoire was sequenced with immunoSEQ multiplex PCR; TCRdb's copy has only in-frame clones and lacks some. In the table there are 95,000 to 150,000 clones, more than 65% of which are singletons. The specimen sequenced was PBMCs. All receptors derive from a man between 18 and 35 years old in good health and CMV-seronegative. Both conserved end residues are part of each CDR3. A D gene is named only where the DNA matches it firmly. Expanded clones are given a class, and other clones once, few, many or no size at all.

D: TRBD2; J: TRBJ2-5; size: NA; V: TRBV6-5; DNA: TGTGCCAGCAGTGGACTAGCGGGGGGGCAAGAGACCCAGTACTTC; CDR3: CASSGLAGGQETQYF
D: NA; J: TRBJ1-5; size: once; V: TRBV2; DNA: TGTGCCAGCAGTGCATCCCCCGGGACAACGATCCAGCCCCAGCATTTT; CDR3: CASSASPGTTIQPQHF
D: NA; J: TRBJ1-2; size: NA; V: TRBV19; DNA: TGTGCCAGTAGTATAGCGGGGGTATTCTACTATGGCTACACCTTC; CDR3: CASSIAGVFYYGYTF
D: NA; J: TRBJ1-6; size: NA; V: TRBV7-9; DNA: TGTGCCAGCAGCTCTCCGGGACACCGAGACTCCCTCCACTTT; CDR3: CASSSPGHRDSLHF
D: NA; J: TRBJ1-5; size: NA; V: TRBV7-2; DNA: TGTGCCAGCAGCTTATATTATAGCAATCAGCCCCAGCATTTT; CDR3: CASSLYYSNQPQHF
D: NA; J: TRBJ1-2; size: NA; V: TRBV10-1; DNA: TGCGCCAGCAGACTGGACAGTTTCCTCTATGGCTACACCTTC; CDR3: CASRLDSFLYGYTF
D: NA; J: TRBJ1-1; size: NA; V: TRBV6-1; DNA: TGTGCCAGCAGTGAAGTCGCGCGTCATCTTGAAGCTTTCTTT; CDR3: CASSEVARHLEAFF
D: NA; J: TRBJ1-1; size: NA; V: TRBV25-1; DNA: TGTGCCAGCAGTGACTTCAGGGGTTTGGGGGTTAGCACTGAAGCTTTCTTT; CDR3: CASSDFRGLGVSTEAFF
D: TRBD2; J: TRBJ2-7; size: NA; V: TRBV5-4; DNA: TGTGCCAGCAGCTCCTTAGCGGGGGGTATTCACGAGCAGTACTTC; CDR3: CASSSLAGGIHEQYF
D: NA; J: TRBJ1-1; size: few; V: TRBV6-1; DNA: TGTGCCAGCAGTGAATGGACGGGGGGGAACACTGAAGCTTTCTTT; CDR3: CASSEWTGGNTEAFF
D: NA; J: TRBJ1-1; size: NA; V: TRBV28; DNA: TGTGCCAGCATAGTGGACTACCACATGAACACTGAAGCTTTCTTT; CDR3: CASIVDYHMNTEAFF
D: TRBD1; J: TRBJ2-7; size: NA; V: TRBV12-5; DNA: TGTGCTAGTGGTTCTTCCGGGACAGGGATCGACGAGCAGTACTTC; CDR3: CASGSSGTGIDEQYF
D: NA; J: TRBJ2-5; size: NA; V: TRBV5-1; DNA: TGCGCCAGCAGCCAGCAAGAGACCCAGTACTTC; CDR3: CASSQQETQYF
D: NA; J: TRBJ1-5; size: NA; V: TRBV11-2; DNA: TGTGCCAGCAGTGGGGGGAGCAATCAGCCCCAGCATTTT; CDR3: CASSGGSNQPQHF
D: TRBD1; J: TRBJ1-1; size: NA; V: TRBV4-3; DNA: TGCGCCAGCAGCCAAGATCGGCAGGGGGCGGGAAACACTGAAGCTTTCTTT; CDR3: CASSQDRQGAGNTEAFF
D: NA; J: TRBJ1-6; size: NA; V: TRBV6-5; DNA: TGTGCCGCCCGGTACTCCTATAATTCACCCCTCCACTTT; CDR3: CAARYSYNSPLHF
D: NA; J: TRBJ2-7; size: NA; V: TRBV11-1; DNA: TGTGCCAGCAGCTTAGAGGCACAGTACTACGAGCAGTACTTC; CDR3: CASSLEAQYYEQYF
D: TRBD1; J: TRBJ2-7; size: NA; V: TRBV27; DNA: TGTGCCAGCAGTCAGGGACAGGTGGTATACGAGCAGTACTTC; CDR3: CASSQGQVVYEQYF
D: TRBD2; J: TRBJ2-2; size: NA; V: TRBV5-1; DNA: TGCGCCAGCAGCCTGGGACTAGCGGGGGCTGCGGTCGCCGGGGAGCTGTTTTTT; CDR3: CASSLGLAGAAVAGELFF
D: NA; J: TRBJ2-2; size: NA; V: TRBV9; DNA: TGTGCCAGCAGCCCCGGAGGCTACGAAGGGACCGGGGAGCTGTTTTTT; CDR3: CASSPGGYEGTGELFF
D: NA; J: TRBJ2-5; size: NA; V: TRBV2; DNA: TGTGCCAGCAGATCCGGGACACTGGAGACCCAGTACTTC; CDR3: CASRSGTLETQYF
D: TRBD2; J: TRBJ2-5; size: NA; V: TRBV29-1; DNA: TGCAGCGTTGGGCTGGCGGGGGGCCAAGAGACCCAGTACTTC; CDR3: CSVGLAGGQETQYF
D: TRBD2; J: TRBJ2-2; size: NA; V: TRBV9; DNA: TGTGCCAGCAGCTCCTGGACTAGCGGGGGGGCCTCCGGGGAGCTGTTTTTT; CDR3: CASSSWTSGGASGELFF
D: NA; J: TRBJ2-5; size: once; V: TRBV6-5; DNA: TGTGCCAGCAGCCCCGTTAGGGGGCAAGAGACCCAGTACTTC; CDR3: CASSPVRGQETQYF
D: NA; J: TRBJ1-5; size: NA; V: TRBV7-2; DNA: TGTGCCAGCAGCATACAGCACAGTAGCAATCAGCCCCAGCATTTT; CDR3: CASSIQHSSNQPQHF
D: NA; J: TRBJ2-4; size: NA; V: TRBV19; DNA: TGTGCCAGTAGTATCCCCGGGGTAGCCAAAAACATTCAGTACTTC; CDR3: CASSIPGVAKNIQYF
D: NA; J: TRBJ2-7; size: NA; V: TRBV19; DNA: TGTGCCAGTAGTATCAGCCACGGGAACGAGCAGTACTTC; CDR3: CASSISHGNEQYF
D: NA; J: TRBJ1-6; size: NA; V: TRBV18; DNA: TGTGCCAGCTCATCTGGAGGAGGGGCGAATAATTCACCCCTCCACTTT; CDR3: CASSSGGGANNSPLHF
D: TRBD1; J: TRBJ1-3; size: once; V: TRBV15; DNA: TGTGCCACCAGCAGAGACCGGAGGACAGGTTACTCTGGAAACACCATATATTTT; CDR3: CATSRDRRTGYSGNTIYF
D: TRBD1; J: TRBJ1-6; size: NA; V: TRBV7-9; DNA: TGTGCCAGCAGCTCCTCGACAGGGCCCCTCCACTTT; CDR3: CASSSSTGPLHF
D: TRBD1; J: TRBJ1-1; size: once; V: TRBV19; DNA: TGTGCCAGTAGCAACAGACCGGGACAGGGGGCTGGGAACACTGAAGCTTTCTTT; CDR3: CASSNRPGQGAGNTEAFF
D: NA; J: TRBJ2-7; size: NA; V: TRBV6-6; DNA: TGTGCCAGCAGTTACGACAGTGGGACAATTGGTTACGAGCAGTACTTC; CDR3: CASSYDSGTIGYEQYF
D: NA; J: TRBJ2-1; size: NA; V: TRBV5-4; DNA: TGTGCCAGCAGCTTTTTAGGGGGAACCTACAATGAGCAGTTCTTC; CDR3: CASSFLGGTYNEQFF
D: NA; J: TRBJ2-7; size: few; V: TRBV5-1; DNA: TGCGCCAGCAGCTTTGGGATAGGGGGGGCGAAAAACGAGCAGTACTTC; CDR3: CASSFGIGGAKNEQYF
D: NA; J: TRBJ2-7; size: NA; V: TRBV7-8; DNA: TGTGCCAGCAGCTTATCACCGAGCACTATCTCCTACGAGCAGTACTTC; CDR3: CASSLSPSTISYEQYF
D: NA; J: TRBJ1-1; size: NA; V: TRBV4-1; DNA: TGCGCCAGCAGCCGAGAGGGAGGCGGGAACACTGAAGCTTTCTTT; CDR3: CASSREGGGNTEAFF
D: NA; J: TRBJ1-6; size: NA; V: TRBV25-1; DNA: TGTGCCAGCAGTGAAGAGAGCTCCTATAATTCACCCCTCCACTTT; CDR3: CASSEESSYNSPLHF
D: NA; J: TRBJ2-5; size: NA; V: TRBV6-8; DNA: TGTGCCAGCGGATCCCGTTACCGGGTCCCTAGATACGGGACCCAGTACTTC; CDR3: CASGSRYRVPRYGTQYF
D: NA; J: TRBJ1-5; size: NA; V: TRBV2; DNA: TGTGCCAGCAGCGGGGACGGGGGTTGGAATCAGCCCCAGCATTTT; CDR3: CASSGDGGWNQPQHF
D: NA; J: TRBJ1-2; size: NA; V: TRBV2; DNA: TGTGCCAGCAGTGAAGGGCTTACTAACTATGGCTACACCTTC; CDR3: CASSEGLTNYGYTF
D: NA; J: TRBJ1-3; size: once; V: TRBV15; DNA: TGTGCCACCAGCAGAGATCCGGGACTAAGGCCTGGAAACACCATATATTTT; CDR3: CATSRDPGLRPGNTIYF